The clone carrying this TCR beta chain was detected only once. Its antigen is currently unknown. Assay: immunoSEQ multiplex PCR; the TCRdb copy retains only in-frame clones and omits some. The repertoire consists of roughly 250,000 clones, with around three quarters occurring once and the leading ten covering 15%. Cryopreserved PBMCs yielded approximately 2 micrograms of genomic DNA for TCR beta libraries. The record originates from a study of cytotoxic CD8 clonotypes in ibrutinib-treated CLL. Study-wide findings and caveats: Baseline values of clonality outstripped age-matched healthy donors and followed circulating CD8+ T-cell counts. Few clonotypes were public, and these shrank or held steady under treatment. Clonality was elevated at ibrutinib response and had returned toward baseline at progression.

Between the trimmed V and J ends, which lost 5 bases and 0 bases, there was a span of 3 bases. The CDR3 is 12 residues long. The germline V gene has CDR1 KGHSH and CDR2 LQKENI. This TCR was recovered from a human donor with chronic lymphocytic leukemia. The sequencing used PBMCs, collected after 24 months of ibrutinib treatment. This chain joins TRBV18 and TRBJ2-3, with D unclear. The CDR3 loop is CASSFSTDTQYF. The CDR3, as DNA: TGTGCCAGCTCATTTAGCACAGATACGCAGTATTTT.